A selection of T cell receptor beta chains follows, all from one sample in a study of T cells in Graves' hyperthyroidism and ophthalmopathy. TCRdb reprocessed the multiplex PCR reads with MiXCR, giving one entry per CDR3 protein. This sample yields 240,000 or so distinct CDR3 sequences, of which about a sixth are seen a single time; around 28% belongs to the top ten. Sequencing was performed on blood. These receptors were obtained from a woman aged 18 to 35 with Graves' ophthalmopathy. Each CDR3 is given with its conserved first and last residue. D genes are given only for firm matches. Part of the rows lack a size; the others show once, few, many or a class for expanded clones.

size: many
V: TRBV11-2
D: NA
J: TRBJ2-5
DNA: TGTGCCAGCAGCTGGACAGATCAAGAGACCCAGTACTTC
CDR3: CASSWTDQETQYF

size: many
V: TRBV28
D: TRBD2
J: TRBJ2-7
DNA: TGTGCCAGCAGTCCCCCTGTCACTAGCGGGTGGTACGAGCAGTACTTC
CDR3: CASSPPVTSGWYEQYF

size: many
V: TRBV6-1
D: NA
J: TRBJ1-1
DNA: TGTGCCAGCATTTTCCTCACTGAAGCTTTCTTT
CDR3: CASIFLTEAFF

size: many
V: TRBV28
D: TRBD2
J: TRBJ2-7
DNA: TGTGCCAGCGTTCCGGCGGGAGGGAGCTCCTACGAGCAGTACTTC
CDR3: CASVPAGGSSYEQYF

size: many
V: TRBV7-3
D: NA
J: TRBJ2-3
DNA: TGTGCCAGCAGCCCCACCTCAGCGGGCACAGATACGCAGTATTTT
CDR3: CASSPTSAGTDTQYF

size: many
V: TRBV6-1
D: NA
J: TRBJ1-1
DNA: TGTGCCAGCAGACCAATCATGAACACTGAAGCTTTCTTT
CDR3: CASRPIMNTEAFF

size: NA
V: TRBV28
D: NA
J: TRBJ2-1
DNA: TGTGCCAGCAGCTTTCCGGATTCAGGGGCTACCGCCGATGAGCAGTTCTTC
CDR3: CASSFPDSGATADEQFF

size: many
V: TRBV5-5
D: NA
J: TRBJ2-3
DNA: TGTGCCAGCAGCCCTGGACTGATTAGCACAGATACGCAGTATTTT
CDR3: CASSPGLISTDTQYF

size: many
V: TRBV20-1
D: TRBD2
J: TRBJ2-3
DNA: TGCAGTGCTGTTACTAGCGGGGGGGCCGATACGCAGTATTTT
CDR3: CSAVTSGGADTQYF

size: NA
V: TRBV12-3/TRBV12-4
D: TRBD1
J: TRBJ2-1
DNA: TGTGCCAGCAGCCCCAGACCGGGACAGGGCGTTTTCAATGAGCAGTTCTTC
CDR3: CASSPRPGQGVFNEQFF

size: many
V: TRBV9
D: TRBD1
J: TRBJ1-1
DNA: TGTGCCAGCAGCCCAACGACAGGGCCTGAAGCTTTCTTT
CDR3: CASSPTTGPEAFF

size: many
V: TRBV20-1
D: TRBD2
J: TRBJ2-1
DNA: TGCAGTGCTAGAAGACCGGGAGGGGGAAATGAGCAGTTCTTC
CDR3: CSARRPGGGNEQFF

size: many
V: TRBV9
D: NA
J: TRBJ2-3
DNA: TGTGCCAGCAGCGTAGGACTCATGACCACAGATACGCAGTATTTT
CDR3: CASSVGLMTTDTQYF

size: many
V: TRBV7-8
D: NA
J: TRBJ2-4
DNA: TGTGCCAGCAGCTTAGCGAGACTGGGGGGCCACAAAAACATTCAGTACTTC
CDR3: CASSLARLGGHKNIQYF

size: many
V: TRBV18
D: NA
J: TRBJ2-1
DNA: TGTGCCAGCTCACCAGGGCGGGTTATTTCCATCAATGAGCAGTTCTTC
CDR3: CASSPGRVISINEQFF

size: few
V: TRBV25-1
D: NA
J: TRBJ2-5
DNA: TGTGCCAGCAGTGAATCCAGGGCGGAGACCCAGTACTTC
CDR3: CASSESRAETQYF